This TCR beta chain was captured in a study of a mutant IDH1 vaccine in newly diagnosed glioma (dated by TCRdb to about 2021). Looking at the study overall: Patients were given eight vaccinations, in weeks 1, 3, 5, 7, 11, 15, 19 and 23, which matched visits V03 through V10. Before enrollment, patients had received standard therapy of radiotherapy alone, temozolomide alone, or radiochemotherapy with temozolomide; most received the combination. Vaccination began 4-6 weeks after radiotherapy alone, or alongside temozolomide cycles in the chemotherapy-containing groups. For exploratory analyses, longitudinal TCRB deep sequencing was carried out in more than 20 treated patients wherever samples were available. Of the 25 to 35 patients who were treated, approximately 60% were male and approximately 40% were female, and the mean age was approximately 40 years. Peripheral blood was collected at six visits: V03 (baseline), V05, V07, V10, V12 and V13. What the authors observed across the whole study: The authors noted that analyses of patient blood samples could not be reproduced because of sample limitations. Selection of PBMC samples for TCRB deep sequencing was based on availability. Pseudoprogression appeared unrelated to alterations in the top peripheral T cell clonotypes detected by TCRB sequencing. Across multiple MHC alleles, vaccine-induced immune responses were seen in more than 80% of patients.

Receptors were amplified or captured by the immunoSEQ multiplex PCR assay. The hsTCRB Kit was used according to the manufacturer's protocol to amplify rearranged TCR beta chain sequences. TCRB libraries were sequenced on an Illumina MiSeq. The published analysis was carried out like this. The proprietary platform of the kit vendor was used for demultiplexing, trimming and gene mapping. TCRdb took this table from immuneACCESS and kept in-frame rearrangements with V and J called. Such tables lack part of the clones; where checked against another copy, unresolved V genes explain under half of the gap, and the rest is unexplained. V and J calls and clone size are given by that table; D and trimming were obtained from the DNA. The sample includes around 40,000 clones, with roughly 84% observed a single time. The ten largest clones add up to 2.2% of the sample. The time point label for this specimen denotes: week 11, during vaccination. A 20-mer mutant IDH1 peptide at 300 micrograms in Montanide made up each vaccine dose, which was injected subcutaneously together with topical imiquimod. The donors had newly diagnosed IDH1-mutant astrocytomas of WHO grade 3 or 4 that showed loss of nuclear ATRX. The samples were drawn from NOA16, a multicentre, single-arm, open-label phase I trial in Germany that tested a mutant IDH1 peptide vaccine in humans for the first time. The DNeasy Blood and Tissue Kit was used to extract genomic DNA from EDTA blood for TCRB sequencing.

Based on the germline V gene, the CDR1 and CDR2 sequences are MGHRA and YSYEKL. The CDR3 starts with the cysteine, ends with the phenylalanine, and has 15 residues. Solely the CDR3 DNA is kept, with 45 bases framed from the first base. The junction shows trimming of 3 bases on V and 2 bases on J, and the gene matches do not reach 6 bases of it. As to this clone: It lacks a known antigen. Base qualities are not at hand, and no much larger clone is one base apart.

This sequence uses TRBV4-1 and TRBJ2-7; 8 bases in the middle match TRBD1. The TCR sequence derives from a man aged 40-49 years with glioma. Here the sequenced sample was PBMCs, taken from a glioma patient whose treatment included an IDH1 peptide vaccine. The sequenced DNA is TGCGCCAGCAGCCAGGACAGGGACAGACCCTACGAGCAGTACTTC. It codes for CASSQDRDRPYEQYF.